This TCR beta chain was identified in a study of blood T cell repertoires in COVID-19. Germline V gene sequence: CDR1 LGHNA, CDR2 YSLEER. V was clipped by 3 bases and J by 2 bases, with 18 bases between them. The CDR3 extends over 17 amino acids. The assay was immunoSEQ multiplex PCR, and TCRdb's table has in-frame clones only and misses some. The sample contains fewer than 150,000 clones, around 91% of which appear only once. What was sequenced was peripheral blood. The receptor's source is an older woman with COVID-19, enrolled during active disease. The J gene is TRBJ2-3, the V gene TRBV4-3, with a tentative D call TRBD1 (6 bases). The DNA of the CDR3 is TGCGCCAGCAGCCAGACACAGGGCTCGGGTTCCACAGATACGCAGTATTTT. Its protein product is CASSQTQGSGSTDTQYF.